This T cell receptor (beta chain) was sequenced during a study of CXCR3-negative and CXCR3-positive naive CD8 T cells. The libraries of TRB cDNA were constructed through 5' RACE using UMI labels. Reanalyzing the 5' RACE reads, TCRdb keeps one entry per CDR3 protein, without DNA. This sample's table has 110,000 or so distinct CDR3 sequences. With respect to this clonotype: What it binds is not known.

CDR1 and CDR2 (germline): SQVTM, ANQGSEA. The CDR3 runs 15 residues. The study, taken as a whole, reports: More hydrophobic TRB CDR3s occurred in CXCR3-positive than in CXCR3-negative naive cells.

The chain carries TRBV29-1 and TRBJ2-7; TCRdb designates TRBD2, a call that cannot be tested without DNA. The sequenced sample was naive CXCR3+ CD8+ T cells from blood. Subset in this sample: CD45RO-CCR7+CD27+CD95- naive CD8+ T cells expressing CXCR3 (TNR3+). The sequence was obtained from a human donor in good health. Some clones in this sample may be carry-over from other donors' samples. CDR3 loop: CSVEDPAGPPYEQYF.